The entry that follows covers one TCR beta chain sequence. The data belong to a study of blood T cell repertoires in COVID-19. The wider study: PBMCs, B-cell-depleted T cells, or T cells were the source of the cDNA or gDNA that made up the material.

Sequencing used immunoSEQ multiplex PCR; TCRdb keeps in-frame clones, though not all of them. The sample yields 55,000 to 65,000 clones, under 85% seen once. The CDR3 sequence is 13 residues long. Germline CDR1 SGHRS, CDR2 YFSETQ. Trimming at V came to 7 bases and at J to 1 base, leaving 3 bases not matched to a gene. This TCR derives from a woman aged 80 or over with acute or convalescent COVID-19. Sequenced: peripheral blood. The chain recombines TRBV5-1 with TRBJ2-3, with 7 bases matching TRBD2. CDR3 loop: CASFSGGTDTQYF. The CDR3 bases are TGCGCCAGCTTCAGCGGGGGCACAGATACGCAGTATTTT.